What follows are 30 T cell receptor beta chains derived from one specimen sequenced in a study of blood T cells in healthy people across ages. The second PCR ran about 6 to 11 cycles with a sample-barcoded 5' primer and J-beta primers. TCRdb passed the 5' RACE reads through MiXCR, listing each CDR3 protein once. The sample comprises under 1,000,000 distinct CDR3 sequences, about 45% of which are singletons, and 15% to 20% rests with the top ten. The sample comprised blood. These TCRs come from a man at least 80 years old in good health.

The chain couples TRBV7-2 to TRBJ1-1; D gene uncertain. CDR1 is SGHTA, CDR2 FQGNSA, per germline. CDR3 length equals 15 residues. The ends were cut back, 6 bases at V and 0 bases at J, with 14 bases in the middle. The CDR3 is CASRFSPQVNTEAFF. In nucleotides, the CDR3 is TGTGCCAGCAGGTTTAGCCCCCAGGTGAACACTGAAGCTTTCTTT.

The chain combines TRBV7-3 with TRBJ2-5; 11 positions match TRBD2. V lost 5 bases to trimming and J lost 11 bases; unmatched junction nucleotides: 13. Per germline, CDR1 SGHTA and CDR2 FQGTGA. The CDR3 is 15 residues long. The CDR3 sequence: CASSPTGTSGNEQYF. Here the CDR3 DNA reads TGTGCCAGCAGCCCGACCGGGACTAGCGGCAATGAGCAGTACTTC. The variable domain in full, completed from reference TRBV7-3 and TRBJ2-5, reads GAGVSQTPSNKVTEKGKYVELRCDPISGHTALYWYRQSLGQGPEFLIYFQGTGAADDSGLPNDRFFAVRPEGSVSTLKIQRTERGDSAVYLCASSPTGTSGNEQYFGPGTRLLVL.

This clonotype was counted between two and nine times. This chain connects TRBV14 to TRBJ1-2; no clear D. CDR3 size: 14 residues. Germline V gene lookup returns CDR1 SGHDN and CDR2 FVKESK. Trimming cost V 0 bases and J 4 bases, with 9 bases left between them. The CDR3 sequence is CASSQEAGIYGYTF. The CDR3 DNA sequence: TGTGCCAGCAGCCAAGAAGCGGGGATCTATGGCTACACCTTC. The full variable domain, completed using reference TRBV14 and TRBJ1-2, is EAGVTQFPSHSVIEKGQTVTLRCDPISGHDNLYWYRRVMGKEIKFLLHFVKESKQDESGMPNNRFLAERTGGTYSTLKVQPAELEDSGVYFCASSQEAGIYGYTFGSGTRLTVV.

The chain carries TRBV7-2 and TRBJ2-7, with TRBD2 identical over 7 bases. The CDR3 runs 12 residues. V was pared by 5 bases and J by 5 bases, with 3 bases of the junction left unmatched. Germline V gives CDR1 SGHTA, CDR2 FQGNSA. CDR3 DNA: TGTGCCAGCAGCGCTACTAGCGACGAGCAGTACTTC. It translates to CASSATSDEQYF.

CDR3 region: CAISLSGTSGSNEQYF. The DNA for the CDR3 is TGTGCCATCAGTCTCTCCGGGACTAGCGGGAGTAATGAGCAGTACTTC. V gene TRBV10-3 combines with J gene TRBJ2-5; 14 bases map to TRBD2. The CDR3 runs 16 residues. The germline gives CDR1 ENHRY, CDR2 SYGVKD. Unmatched junction bases numbered 13, after V lost 5 bases and J lost 11 bases.

Turning to this clonotype: A read error is possible here, since a much larger clone lies one base away. The V gene is TRBV29-1, the J gene TRBJ2-1; 8 nucleotides match TRBD1. The V gene end was trimmed by 7 bases and the J gene end by 5 bases; junction bases not matched to a gene: 13. The CDR3 consists of 15 residues. CDR1 and CDR2 (germline): SQVTM, ANQGSEA. CDR3 protein: CSASDRDGPHNEQFF. CDR3 nucleotide sequence: TGCAGCGCGTCGGACAGGGACGGTCCTCACAATGAGCAGTTCTTC.

The chain links TRBV4-2 to TRBJ2-5; 9 nucleotides match TRBD2. Per germline, CDR1 LGHNA and CDR2 YNFKEQ. This CDR3 comprises 17 residues. V lost 4 bases and J lost 4; bases outside the gene matches: 13. The CDR3 DNA sequence: TGTGCCAGCAGCCGGACTTCAAGAGCGGGAGGACGAGAGACCCAGTACTTC. Translated, it gives CASSRTSRAGGRETQYF.

The chain is built from TRBV2 and TRBJ1-1; 7 nucleotides align to TRBD1. Looked up from germline, CDR1 is SNHLY and CDR2 is FYNNEI. The length of the CDR3 is 14 residues. After removal of 5 bases from V and 1 base from J, the junction contained 4 bases not matched to a gene. CDR3 residues: CASSSRGENTEAFF. The CDR3 DNA sequence: TGTGCCAGCAGTTCCAGGGGGGAGAACACTGAAGCTTTCTTT.

This chain connects TRBV7-2 to TRBJ2-3; the match to TRBD2 covers 7 bases. V shed 5 bases and J 0 bases; nucleotides not matched to a gene: 8. This CDR3 is built from 16 residues. Germline loops: CDR1 SGHTA, CDR2 FQGNSA. The CDR3 DNA reads TGTGCCAGCAGCCCCAGCCTAGCGGCTAGCACAGATACGCAGTATTTT. Translating gives CASSPSLAASTDTQYF.

This chain connects TRBV27 to TRBJ2-7, with D perhaps matching TRBD1 (5 bases). Germline values: CDR1 MNHEY, CDR2 SMNVEV (reference sequence). This CDR3 contains 14 residues. Trimming removed 5 bases at V and 0 bases at J, with 11 bases between. The chain's CDR3 is CASSRKTDSYEQYF. CDR3 sequence (DNA): TGTGCCAGCAGTCGGAAGACAGACTCCTACGAGCAGTACTTC.

The chain joins TRBV12-3 or TRBV12-4 to TRBJ2-2; 7 bases match TRBD1. The length of the CDR3 is 14 residues. Trimming at V came to 6 bases and at J to 2 bases, leaving 3 bases not matched to a gene. As DNA, the CDR3 is TGTGCCAGCAGGGGGGACAGAAACACCGGGGAGCTGTTTTTT. Amino acid sequence: CASRGDRNTGELFF.

A single count supports this clonotype. This chain uses TRBV29-1 with TRBJ1-2; D perhaps matches TRBD1 (5 bases). V shed 7 bases and J shed 9 bases, with 18 bases lying between them. Germline lookup yields CDR1 SQVTM and CDR2 ANQGSEA. The length of the CDR3 is 12 residues. The CDR3 DNA follows: TGCAGCGCCTGGGACGCCGCTACCCGCTACACCTTC. It translates to CSAWDAATRYTF. The entire variable domain, with the rest obtained from reference TRBV29-1 and TRBJ1-2, is as follows: SAVISQKPSRDICQRGTSLTIQCQVDSQVTMMFWYRQQPGQSLTLIATANQGSEATYESGFVIDKFPISRPNLTFSTLTVSNMSPEDSSIYLCSAWDAATRYTFGSGTRLTVV.

The table lists this clonotype with a few counts. The rearrangement links TRBV7-3 to TRBJ2-5, with D perhaps matching TRBD1 (6 bases). The CDR3 runs 15 residues. Per germline, CDR1 SGHTA and CDR2 FQGTGA. V gave up 1 base and J gave up 4 bases, with 13 bases separating them. CDR3 amino acids: CASSLNGRRGETQYF. The CDR3 DNA reads as TGTGCCAGCAGCTTAAATGGGCGCAGGGGAGAGACCCAGTACTTC.

This chain uses TRBV20-1 with TRBJ1-2, with D unresolved. The CDR3 runs to 12 residues. CDR1 and CDR2 from the germline V gene are DFQATT and SNEGSKA (reference sequence). The V gene lost 5 bases and the J gene lost 8 bases, with 15 bases spanning the gap. In nucleotides, the CDR3 is TGCAGTGCTCCTCTGCCCGGTACAGGCTACACCTTC. Amino acid sequence: CSAPLPGTGYTF.

V usage is TRBV4-2 and J usage is TRBJ2-4; D is undetermined. The tail of the sequence fits TRBJ2-5 better, so the J call may be wrong. The CDR3 runs 15 residues. Germline V gives CDR1 LGHNA, CDR2 YNFKEQ. CDR3 DNA: TGTGCCAGCAGCCAAGGCCCCTTGGTTCCGGAGACCCAGTACTTC. Encoded protein: CASSQGPLVPETQYF.

The rearrangement uses TRBV24-1 and TRBJ1-5; TRBD1 matches at 9 bases. V was pared by 5 bases and J by 7 bases, with 11 bases of the junction left unmatched. This CDR3 is built from 16 residues. Germline V gene data show CDR1 as KGHDR and CDR2 as SFDVKD. The CDR3 reads CATSGPGTGLGQPQHF. The CDR3 DNA follows: TGTGCCACCAGTGGGCCCGGGACAGGGTTGGGGCAGCCCCAGCATTTT.

The rearrangement links TRBV20-1 to TRBJ2-4; 7 bases align to TRBD1. TRBJ2-7 matches the DNA end more closely, so the J call is doubtful. The CDR3 sequence is 12 residues long. The V gene's germline CDR1 is DFQATT and CDR2 SNEGSKA (reference sequence). CDR3 region: CSAFWTGHEQYF. The CDR3 DNA sequence: TGCAGTGCTTTCTGGACAGGCCACGAGCAGTACTTC.

This clonotype was counted a few times. The chain recombines TRBV7-2 with TRBJ2-5, with TRBD2 identical over 13 bases. The CDR3 loop spans 16 amino acids. Per germline, CDR1 SGHTA and CDR2 FQGNSA. V lost 5 bases to trimming and J lost 11 bases; unmatched junction nucleotides: 14. The CDR3 is CASSDPTSGRAGEQYF. CDR3 DNA sequence: TGTGCCAGCAGCGACCCAACTAGCGGGAGGGCCGGGGAGCAGTACTTC.

This clonotype was counted between two and nine times. This rearrangement joins TRBV20-1 to TRBJ2-3; D is uncertain. Germline V lookup: CDR1 DFQATT, CDR2 SNEGSKA (reference sequence). The CDR3 is 15 residues long. V was trimmed by 3 bases and J by 4 bases, leaving 17 bases between them. This CDR3 is CSARPPLIVADTQYF. In DNA, the CDR3 is TGCAGTGCTAGGCCCCCTTTAATTGTAGCAGATACGCAGTATTTT.

The chain employs TRBV27 and TRBJ2-7; D possibly uses TRBD1 or TRBD2 (6 bases each). V was pared by 5 bases and J by 4 bases, with 15 bases between. The germline V gene has CDR1 MNHEY and CDR2 SMNVEV (reference sequence). This CDR3 region has 14 residues. The CDR3 loop reads CASSPGGGGYEQYF. CDR3 nucleotide sequence: TGTGCCAGCAGTCCCGGTGGAGGGGGTTACGAGCAGTACTTC.

This clonotype has a handful of counts. V and J are TRBV20-1 and TRBJ2-7; D is uncertain. From germline, CDR1 is DFQATT and CDR2 SNEGSKA (reference sequence). Trimming took off 4 bases at V and 3 bases at J, with 7 bases between the two ends. The CDR3 covers 11 residues. Here the CDR3 DNA reads TGCAGTGCTAACAGTAACTACGAGCAGTACTTC. Its translation is CSANSNYEQYF.

This clonotype was recorded many times. V usage is TRBV7-3 and J usage is TRBJ2-5; D possibly matches TRBD1 or TRBD2 (5 bases each). CDR1 SGHTA and CDR2 FQGTGA come from the germline V gene. V was cut by 5 bases and J by 3 bases, with 13 bases left in between. CDR3 length: 14 residues. The CDR3 is CASSPNMGEETQYF. The DNA of the CDR3 is TGTGCCAGCAGCCCAAACATGGGGGAAGAGACCCAGTACTTC.

The genes are TRBV4-1 and TRBJ2-1; D possibly corresponds to TRBD2 (5 bases). This CDR3 is 15 amino acids long. V was cut by 4 bases and J by 6 bases, with 16 bases left in between. Per the germline V gene, CDR1 is MGHRA and CDR2 is YSYEKL. The CDR3 region has the DNA TGCGCCAGCAGCCCCTCAGACACTAGTCCCAATGAGCAGTTCTTC. It codes for CASSPSDTSPNEQFF.

The gene calls are TRBV4-2 and TRBJ1-4; 11 positions match TRBD1. Germline trimming cut 1 base from V and 0 bases from J; bases unmatched to any gene: 7. The CDR3 extends over 19 amino acids. Germline V gene lookup returns CDR1 LGHNA and CDR2 YNFKEQ. CDR3 coding DNA: TGTGCCAGCAGCCAAGTCTGGACAGGGGGCGCCGCAACTAATGAAAAACTGTTTTTT. It codes for CASSQVWTGGAATNEKLFF.

The J gene is TRBJ2-5, the V gene TRBV25-1; perhaps TRBD1 as D (5 bases). The J call may be in error: the DNA end matches TRBJ2-7 better. The CDR3 length is 13 residues. The germline V gene has CDR1 MGHDK and CDR2 SYGVNS. This chain's CDR3 is CASIGAVYYEQYF. The CDR3 DNA reads TGTGCCAGCATTGGGGCAGTCTACTACGAGCAGTACTTC.

The chain is built from TRBV15 and TRBJ2-5; D remains unclear. CDR1 LNHNV and CDR2 YYDKDF come from the germline V gene (reference sequence). With 4 bases removed from V and 1 base from J, the gap between germline ends came to 13 bases. The CDR3 is 15 residues long. DNA for the CDR3: TGTGCCACCAGCACCTCGCCAGGAACCCAAGAGACCCAGTACTTC. It encodes CATSTSPGTQETQYF.

This clonotype turned up a few times. The rearrangement joins TRBV7-2 to TRBJ2-1; 9 bases are a match to TRBD2. Losses at the gene ends were 2 bases for V and 12 bases for J; bases not matched to a gene: 20. Per the germline V gene, CDR1 is SGHTA and CDR2 is FQGNSA. This CDR3 contains 18 residues. The CDR3 protein is CASSLSPAGGPPSTRQFF. Written as DNA, the CDR3 is TGTGCCAGCAGCTTAAGCCCCGCGGGAGGGCCGCCTTCTACAAGGCAGTTCTTC.

This clonotype was counted only a few times. The chain's CDR3 is CSARGSRTYEQYF. For the CDR3, the DNA is TGCAGTGCTAGAGGGTCTAGGACCTACGAGCAGTACTTC. The chain couples TRBV20-1 to TRBJ2-7; no clear D gene. V lost 1 base and J lost 2, with 9 bases in between. Per germline, CDR1 DFQATT and CDR2 SNEGSKA (reference sequence). CDR3 length: 13 amino acids.

There are a few counts of this clonotype. DNA of the CDR3: TGTGCCAGCAGTCCGGGACTAGCGGGAGCTACGCAGTATTTT. Translation gives CASSPGLAGATQYF. J is TRBJ2-3 and V is TRBV28, with 14 nucleotides matching TRBD2. This CDR3 has 14 amino acids. Germline V gene data show CDR1 as MDHEN and CDR2 as SYDVKM. V was pared by 5 bases and J by 8 bases, with 3 bases of the junction left unmatched.

V gene TRBV5-1 combines with J gene TRBJ1-4; a possible D gene is TRBD1 (6 bases). The CDR3 covers 16 residues. Trimming cost V 7 bases and J 1 base, with 17 bases left between them. Germline loops: CDR1 SGHRS, CDR2 YFSETQ. The CDR3 loop is CASGEDSRRTNEKLFF. The DNA of the CDR3 is TGCGCCAGCGGCGAGGACAGCAGGCGAACTAATGAAAAACTGTTTTTT.